Each of the 30 T cell receptor beta chains below was sequenced from the same sample in a study of shared clonotypes between healthy human individuals. Data came from immunoSEQ multiplex PCR; TCRdb stores just in-frame clones and leaves some out. The data contain about 1.4 million clones, around 97% of them seen just once; the ten biggest clones take up approximately 1%. Specimen: naive CD4+ T cells sorted from blood. Subset reported: CD45RA+ positively selected. Every receptor here comes from a man aged 25 to 40 in good health.

The chain joins TRBV11-3 to TRBJ2-1, with D unresolved. Trimming took off 5 bases at V and 8 bases at J, with 10 bases between the two ends. The CDR3 has 12 amino acids. Germline CDR1 is SGHNT and CDR2 is YENEEA. The CDR3, as DNA: TGTGCCAGCAGCCTAGGCCGGGATGAGCAGTTCTTC. Translation gives CASSLGRDEQFF.

The rearrangement joins TRBV10-3 to TRBJ2-1; 8 nucleotides line up with TRBD2. V gave up 10 bases and J gave up 6 bases; unmatched junction bases: 17. Germline V gives CDR1 ENHRY, CDR2 SYGVKD. There are 16 residues in the CDR3. The DNA for the CDR3 is TGTGCCACCAAGGGTTCATCAGCGGGAGAAGGCAATGAGCAGTTCTTC. Protein: CATKGSSAGEGNEQFF.

The table lists this clone with a count of one. The CDR3 sequence: CSVMGGTHLTDTQYF. The CDR3 region has the DNA TGCAGCGTTATGGGGGGCACTCATCTTACAGATACGCAGTATTTT. J is TRBJ2-3 and V is TRBV29-1, with D perhaps being TRBD1 or TRBD2 (6 bases each). V lost 5 bases and J lost 3, with 18 bases in between. The CDR3 is 15 residues long. Looked up from germline, CDR1 is SQVTM and CDR2 is ANQGSEA.

In its sample, this clone was seen a few times. The chain recombines TRBV7-2 with TRBJ2-5, with 7 positions matching TRBD2. The CDR3 loop spans 15 amino acids. The ends lost 2 bases at V and 3 bases at J; junction bases unmatched: 6. Germline V lookup: CDR1 SGHTA, CDR2 FQGNSA. This CDR3 is CASSLSGGSEETQYF. CDR3 in DNA: TGTGCCAGCAGCTTATCCGGGGGGTCGGAAGAGACCCAGTACTTC. Combining the CDR3 with reference TRBV7-2 and TRBJ2-5 gives the whole variable domain GAGVSQSPSNKVTEKGKDVELRCDPISGHTALYWYRQSLGQGLEFLIYFQGNSAPDKSGLPSDRFSAERTGGSVSTLTIQRTQQEDSAVYLCASSLSGGSEETQYFGPGTRLLVL.

This rearrangement joins TRBV29-1 to TRBJ2-2; weak D call: TRBD1 (5 bases). CDR3 size: 14 residues. Germline lookup yields CDR1 SQVTM and CDR2 ANQGSEA. Here the CDR3 reads CSCARVKDTGELFF. In DNA form, the CDR3 reads TGCAGTTGCGCCAGGGTAAAAGACACCGGGGAGCTGTTTTTT.

The chain has TRBV7-2 and TRBJ1-5; 7 bases align to TRBD1. Germline CDR1 is SGHTA and CDR2 is FQGNSA. The V segment lost 1 base and the J segment 5 bases; nucleotides outside the gene matches: 5. The CDR3 is 15 residues long. The CDR3 loop is CASSLVDDRDQPQHF. As DNA, the CDR3 is TGTGCCAGCAGCTTAGTAGATGACAGGGATCAGCCCCAGCATTTT.

V gene TRBV5-4 combines with J gene TRBJ1-2, with D uncertain. This CDR3 contains 14 residues. V lost 1 base to trimming and J lost 6 bases, with 13 bases between them. The germline CDR1 and CDR2 sequences are SGHNT and YYREEE (reference sequence). The CDR3 region is CASSLRVKGDGYTF. CDR3 DNA sequence: TGTGCCAGCAGCTTGAGGGTTAAGGGTGATGGCTACACCTTC.

This chain uses TRBV19 with TRBJ2-7; possibly TRBD2 for D (6 bases). In germline, CDR1 is LNHDA, CDR2 SQIVND (reference sequence). Trimming removed 4 bases from V and 2 bases from J, with 15 bases in between. The CDR3 contains 15 residues. CDR3 nucleotide sequence: TGTGCCAGTAGTACCCCGGGGGAAAAAACCTACGAGCAGTACTTC. Translated: CASSTPGEKTYEQYF. The full variable domain, with the rest looked up from reference TRBV19 and TRBJ2-7, is DGGITQSPKYLFRKEGQNVTLSCEQNLNHDAMYWYRQDPGQGLRLIYYSQIVNDFQKGDIAEGYSVSREKKESFPLTVTSAQKNPTAFYLCASSTPGEKTYEQYFGPGTRLTVT.

J is TRBJ2-1 and V is TRBV12-5; either TRBD1 or TRBD2 may fit D (5 bases each). Germline loops: CDR1 LGHNT, CDR2 FRNRAP. The V gene lost 9 bases and the J gene lost 8 bases, with 23 bases spanning the gap. This CDR3 region has 15 residues. The CDR3 region is CASSPTRVIGDEQFF. The CDR3 region has the DNA TGTGCTAGCTCACCGACCAGGGTAATCGGGGATGAGCAGTTCTTC.

The chain combines TRBV2 with TRBJ2-7, with D perhaps assigned TRBD1 or TRBD2 (5 bases each). Between the trimmed V and J ends, which lost 7 bases and 1 base, there was a span of 14 bases. The CDR3 runs 14 residues. CDR1 and CDR2 (germline): SNHLY, FYNNEI. The DNA for the CDR3 is TGTGCCAGCATAAGGGACCAATGGTCCTACGAGCAGTACTTC. Translation: CASIRDQWSYEQYF.

Remarks on this clone: Additional DNA sequences in this sample encode the identical CDR3. The chain recombines TRBV20-1 with TRBJ2-2; D is ambiguous. CDR3 size: 11 residues. Germline assignment: CDR1 DFQATT and CDR2 SNEGSKA (reference sequence). The V and J ends lost 3 bases and 6 bases respectively, with 5 bases between them. CDR3 coding DNA: TGCAGTGCTAGTCGGGCCGGGGAGCTGTTTTTT. This translates into CSASRAGELFF.

The rearrangement links TRBV5-6 to TRBJ1-2, with 11 nucleotides matching TRBD1. Germline assignment: CDR1 SGHDT and CDR2 YYEEEE. V lost 3 bases, J lost 10 bases, and 14 bases stayed unmatched. The CDR3 is 16 amino acids. The DNA of the CDR3 is TGTGCCAGCAGCTCTGGACGAGAGAGGGACAGGGGGGACTACACCTTC. It is translated as CASSSGRERDRGDYTF.

The gene calls are TRBV6-6 and TRBJ1-3, with D hard to call. Trimming stripped 10 bases from V and 3 bases from J, with 13 bases between. The germline gives CDR1 MNHNY, CDR2 SVGAGI (reference sequence). The CDR3 runs to 13 residues. The CDR3 bases are TGTGCCACCCGGTGGGGTTTTGGAAACACCATATATTTT. Translated: CATRWGFGNTIYF.

A few counts support this clone. The rearrangement joins TRBV10-1 to TRBJ1-2; D gene unclear. V lost 0 bases and J lost 1, with 3 bases in between. The CDR3 extends over 13 amino acids. The germline V gene encodes CDR1 WNHNN and CDR2 SYGVQD (reference sequence). In DNA, the CDR3 is TGCGCCAGCAGTGAGTCCATTAACTATGGCTACACCTTC. Translated: CASSESINYGYTF.

The rearrangement joins TRBV10-3 to TRBJ2-3, with unresolved D. The length of the CDR3 is 17 residues. Germline V gene data show CDR1 as ENHRY and CDR2 as SYGVKD. The V end lost 10 bases, the J end lost 1 base, and 24 bases lay between the germline ends. CDR3 region: CATLQESTNPRTDTQYF. CDR3 nucleotide sequence: TGTGCCACCCTTCAGGAGTCAACCAACCCCCGCACAGATACGCAGTATTTT.

The rearrangement uses TRBV28 and TRBJ1-1, with a tentative D call TRBD1 (6 bases). V lost 5 bases, J lost 3 bases, and 19 bases lay in between. Per germline, CDR1 MDHEN and CDR2 SYDVKM. This CDR3 is built from 16 residues. CDR3 residues: CASSGNRQARYTEAFF. CDR3 in DNA: TGTGCCAGCAGTGGAAACCGACAGGCACGTTACACTGAAGCTTTCTTT. The full variable domain, completed using reference TRBV28 and TRBJ1-1, is DVKVTQSSRYLVKRTGEKVFLECVQDMDHENMFWYRQDPGLGLRLIYFSYDVKMKEKGDIPEGYSVSREKKERFSLILESASTNQTSMYLCASSGNRQARYTEAFFGQGTRLTVV.

This clone occurred once. This sequence joins TRBV5-4 and TRBJ2-5; 9 bases align to TRBD1. Germline V gives CDR1 SGHNT, CDR2 YYREEE (reference sequence). The CDR3 loop spans 15 amino acids. The V and J ends lost 1 base and 1 base, in that order; junction bases with no gene match: 2. CDR3 in amino acids: CASSLWTGVQETQYF. DNA of the CDR3: TGTGCCAGCAGCTTGTGGACAGGGGTCCAAGAGACCCAGTACTTC. Looking up the rest from reference TRBV5-4 and TRBJ2-5 gives the full variable domain: ETGVTQSPTHLIKTRGQQVTLRCSSQSGHNTVSWYQQALGQGPQFIFQYYREEENGRGNFPPRFSGLQFPNYSSELNVNALELDDSALYLCASSLWTGVQETQYFGPGTRLLVL.

The genes are TRBV10-2 and TRBJ1-1; unclear D gene. V lost 7 bases to trimming and J lost 0 bases, with 9 bases between them. The CDR3 covers 13 residues. CDR1 and CDR2 from the germline V gene are WSHSY and SAAADI. CDR3 DNA sequence: TGCGCCAGCATGACACTCGTGAACACTGAAGCTTTCTTT. The encoded protein is CASMTLVNTEAFF.

The rearrangement uses TRBV6-5 and TRBJ1-1; D gene unclear. The V and J ends lost 0 bases and 6 bases respectively, with 11 bases between them. Looked up from germline, CDR1 is MNHEY and CDR2 is SVGAGI. CDR3 length equals 14 residues. The CDR3 loop is CASSYSSWGAEAFF. CDR3 bases: TGTGCCAGCAGTTACTCGTCGTGGGGAGCTGAAGCTTTCTTT.

As to this clone: Other DNA sequences within the sample encode an identical CDR3. V gene TRBV9 combines with J gene TRBJ1-3; D unresolved. V dropped 2 bases and J dropped 0 bases, with 3 bases sitting between them. The CDR3 totals 13 residues. Germline CDR1 and CDR2: SGDLS and YYNGEE. CDR3 DNA sequence: TGTGCCAGCAGCGTTAGCTCTGGAAACACCATATATTTT. Its protein is CASSVSSGNTIYF.

As regards this clone: Just one base apart from a much larger clone, this may be a read error. J is TRBJ2-5 and V is TRBV5-1; D ambiguous. This CDR3 has 11 residues. Germline V gene data show CDR1 as SGHRS and CDR2 as YFSETQ. The CDR3 DNA is TGCGCCAGCAGGTTGGGAGAGACCCAGTACTTC. Translation gives CASRLGETQYF.

V is TRBV6-6 and J is TRBJ2-5; D not certain. Germline CDR1 MNHNY, CDR2 SVGAGI (reference sequence). The CDR3 extends over 13 amino acids. Trimming cost V 4 bases and J 3 bases, with 9 bases left between them. CDR3 DNA: TGTGCCAGCAGTTTTCGAAGGGAAGAGACCCAGTACTTC. Translation: CASSFRREETQYF.

This clone was found once. V usage is TRBV18 and J usage is TRBJ2-3; D possibly uses TRBD1 or TRBD2 (6 bases each). V lost 4 bases and J 9 bases, leaving 20 bases between the germline ends. In germline, CDR1 is KGHSH, CDR2 LQKENI. The CDR3 has 15 residues. CDR3 sequence: CASSLNPHGGQTQYF. The CDR3 nucleotides are TGTGCCAGCTCACTCAACCCCCACGGGGGCCAAACGCAGTATTTT.

V gene TRBV7-2 combines with J gene TRBJ2-7; 9 bases are a match to TRBD1. Germline V gives CDR1 SGHTA, CDR2 FQGNSA. The CDR3 sequence is 15 residues long. V shed 1 base and J 4 bases; nucleotides not matched to a gene: 5. The CDR3 reads CASSLEGTGIYEQYF. The CDR3 DNA reads TGTGCCAGCAGCTTAGAAGGGACAGGGATTTACGAGCAGTACTTC.

This rearrangement joins TRBV2 to TRBJ2-2, with D perhaps matching TRBD1 (5 bases). Germline V gene lookup returns CDR1 SNHLY and CDR2 FYNNEI. CDR3 size: 14 residues. V was trimmed by 4 bases and J by 2 bases, leaving 8 bases between them. CDR3 coding DNA: TGTGCCAGCAGTGCGCAGGGCAACACCGGGGAGCTGTTTTTT. This codes for CASSAQGNTGELFF.

This clone was found once. The J gene is TRBJ2-7, the V gene TRBV18, with 7 bases identical to TRBD1. Germline CDR1 is KGHSH and CDR2 is LQKENI. V lost 3 bases, J lost 5 bases, and 7 bases stayed unmatched. This CDR3 region has 14 residues. CDR3 region: CASSPDRKGHEQYF. CDR3 coding DNA: TGTGCCAGCTCACCGGACAGGAAGGGACACGAGCAGTACTTC.

The chain employs TRBV4-1 and TRBJ2-7, with TRBD2 matching over 10 bases. In germline, CDR1 is MGHRA, CDR2 YSYEKL. The CDR3 is 16 residues long. The V segment lost 0 bases and the J segment 5 bases; nucleotides outside the gene matches: 7. The CDR3 protein is CASSQDQGLASHEQYF. CDR3 nucleotides: TGCGCCAGCAGCCAAGACCAGGGACTAGCGAGTCACGAGCAGTACTTC.

The chain joins TRBV9 to TRBJ2-1; no reliable D call. The CDR3 has 17 amino acids. Trimming took 4 bases from V and 0 from J, leaving 17 bases between them. Germline V gene lookup returns CDR1 SGDLS and CDR2 YYNGEE. The CDR3 loop is CASSQKFRSSSYNEQFF. For the CDR3, the DNA is TGTGCCAGCAGCCAAAAATTCCGTTCAAGCTCCTACAATGAGCAGTTCTTC.

The chain uses TRBV5-1 and TRBJ1-2; D unresolved. Trimming removed 6 bases at V and 4 bases at J, with 16 bases between. Germline CDR1 and CDR2: SGHRS and YFSETQ. The CDR3 has 14 residues. The chain's CDR3 is CASTLVAGAYGYTF. The CDR3 nucleotides are TGCGCCAGCACCCTGGTTGCGGGAGCCTATGGCTACACCTTC.

The V and J genes are TRBV28 and TRBJ1-3; the D gene is possibly TRBD1 (6 bases). This CDR3 has 13 residues. The germline V and J ends were trimmed by 7 bases and 7 bases, with 14 bases remaining between them. The germline CDR1 and CDR2 sequences are MDHEN and SYDVKM. Here the CDR3 DNA reads TGTGCCAGCACTGACACTAGGGGGAACACCATATATTTT. Encoded protein: CASTDTRGNTIYF.